A selection of T cell receptor beta chains follows, all from one sample in a study of neurological immune-mediated disorders. MiXCR, applied by TCRdb to the 5' RACE reads, yields one record per CDR3 protein. This table holds some 25,000 distinct CDR3 sequences, under 8.5% found once. Material for sequencing was PBMCs. The receptors originated from a woman aged 40 to 50 in good health. Both conserved end residues are part of each CDR3. The D gene is left open where the match is weak. Rows may omit the clone size; those that give it use once, few, many or a size class.

TRBV3-1	-	many	TRBJ2-7	TGTGCCAGCAGCCAATTGGGGCGCCAGGTGGACTTC	CASSQLGRQVDF
TRBV6-1	TRBD1	many	TRBJ2-3	TGTGCCAGCAGTGAACAGGACAGGGAAGGAGATACGCAGTATTTT	CASSEQDREGDTQYF
TRBV7-2	TRBD2	many	TRBJ2-7	TGTGCCAGCAGCAAAGGGACTAGCCTGTATTTCTACGAGCAGTACTTC	CASSKGTSLYFYEQYF
TRBV7-2	-	many	TRBJ2-1	TGTGCCAGCAGCTCACAAGGCTTCTACAATGAGCAGTTCTTC	CASSSQGFYNEQFF
TRBV20-1	-	many	TRBJ1-5	TGCAGTGCTAGAGATCGGCAGGGCAATCAGCCCCAGCATTTT	CSARDRQGNQPQHF
TRBV20-1	TRBD1	medium-sized	TRBJ1-1	TGCAGTGCTAGATCACAGGGGATTCCGAACACTGAAGCTTTCTTT	CSARSQGIPNTEAFF
TRBV10-3	TRBD2	many	TRBJ2-7	TGTGCCACCTACACTCAGTTAGCGGGAGGGGCGTCCTACGAGCAGTACTTC	CATYTQLAGGASYEQYF
TRBV10-3	TRBD2	many	TRBJ2-7	TGTGCCATCAGTGCGGCGGGAGGGCCGTCTGAGCAGTACTTC	CAISAAGGPSEQYF
TRBV24-1	-	many	TRBJ2-3	TGTGCCACCAGTGATTACACGGCAACGCAGTATTTT	CATSDYTATQYF
TRBV5-1	-	many	TRBJ2-7	TGCGCCAGCAGCTTCGACGCGTCGAGCCCCTCCTACGAGCAGTACTTC	CASSFDASSPSYEQYF
TRBV5-1	-	many	TRBJ1-5	TGCGCCAGCAGCTTCTCGCCGGGGGATAGCAATCAGCCCCAGCATTTT	CASSFSPGDSNQPQHF
TRBV5-1	-	many	TRBJ2-1	TGCGCCAGCAGCCTACTACAGGGATCCTACAATGAGCAGTTCTTC	CASSLLQGSYNEQFF
TRBV20-1	TRBD1	many	TRBJ1-6	TGCAGTGCTAGAAGGACAGGGAATTCACCCCTCCACTTT	CSARRTGNSPLHF
TRBV18	TRBD1	many	TRBJ1-2	TGTGCCAGCTCATCGGACAGGGAGCTATTCAGGGGCTACACCTTC	CASSSDRELFRGYTF
TRBV7-2	-	many	TRBJ2-3	TGTGCCAGCAGCCCCGGGACTCTCACAGATACGCAGTATTTT	CASSPGTLTDTQYF
TRBV6-5	-	many	TRBJ2-7	TGTGCCAGCAGTTCCCAGGTGATAGCGAGGGAGCAGTACTTC	CASSSQVIAREQYF
TRBV28	TRBD1	many	TRBJ1-5	TGTGCCACTATAACAGGGGCAAATAGCAATCAGCCCCAGCATTTT	CATITGANSNQPQHF
TRBV18	-	-	TRBJ2-1	TGTGCCAGCTCGAGCCGTCCGGATTCGGGTGAGCAGTTCTTC	CASSSRPDSGEQFF
TRBV24-1	TRBD2	many	TRBJ2-1	TGTGCCACCAGTGATTTTCTTCGGGGTAGCGGGCTATACAATGAGCAGTTCTTC	CATSDFLRGSGLYNEQFF
TRBV5-8	TRBD2	few	TRBJ2-1	TGTGCCAGCAGCTTGGGGGTAGCGGGAGACAACAATGAGCAGTTCTTC	CASSLGVAGDNNEQFF
TRBV28	-	many	TRBJ2-3	TGTGCCAGCAGTTTATTTGGGGGTACAAAAGATACGCAGTATTTT	CASSLFGGTKDTQYF
TRBV20-1	TRBD1	many	TRBJ1-1	TGCAGTGCTAGGGGTGGGACAGGGGGGAACACTGAAGCTTTCTTT	CSARGGTGGNTEAFF
TRBV28	-	many	TRBJ2-3	TGTGCCAGCCCGGCCCTCCACGAGGACAGCGGCACAGATACGCAGTATTTT	CASPALHEDSGTDTQYF
TRBV20-1	-	many	TRBJ1-2	TGCAGTGCTAGAGATCTACAGGACTATGGCTACACCTTC	CSARDLQDYGYTF
TRBV6-5	-	many	TRBJ1-2	TGTGCCAGCAGTTACTCGGTCACCAAATATAACTATGGCTACACCTTC	CASSYSVTKYNYGYTF
TRBV13	-	many	TRBJ2-7	TGTGCCAGCAGCTTTAACCGGCTCTCCTACGAGCAGTACTTC	CASSFNRLSYEQYF
TRBV4-3	-	-	TRBJ2-1	TGCGCCAGCATCCAAGATGCCCATGGGAATAACAATGAGCAGTTCTTC	CASIQDAHGNNNEQFF
TRBV5-6	-	many	TRBJ1-1	TGTGCCAGCAGTAACAGGGTGCCACTGAACACTGAAGCTTTCTTT	CASSNRVPLNTEAFF
TRBV18	-	many	TRBJ2-6	TGTGCCAGCTCACCGATCTTAGGCTCTGGGGCCAACGTCCTGACTTTC	CASSPILGSGANVLTF
TRBV2	-	many	TRBJ2-1	TGTGCCAGCAGGGGAACGAAAGGGGATGAGCAGTTCTTC	CASRGTKGDEQFF
TRBV28	-	many	TRBJ1-1	TGTGCCAGCAGTTTGACCCGGGGCTTGAACACTGAAGCTTTCTTT	CASSLTRGLNTEAFF
TRBV5-8	-	few	TRBJ2-5	TGTGCCAGCAGCTTTGGGAATAGACAAGAGACCCAGTACTTC	CASSFGNRQETQYF
TRBV19	-	many	TRBJ2-7	TGTGCCAGTAGTCCCACGTCTAGCGCCCACTACGAGCAGTACTTC	CASSPTSSAHYEQYF
TRBV3-1	-	many	TRBJ2-2	TGTGCCAGCAGCCAAGGACTCTTCACCGGGGAGCTGTTTTTT	CASSQGLFTGELFF
TRBV5-5	TRBD1	-	TRBJ2-2	TGTGCCAGCAGTCTGGACAGGGTGAACACCGGGGAGCTGTTTTTT	CASSLDRVNTGELFF
TRBV5-5	TRBD1	many	TRBJ1-1	TGTGCCAGCAGCCCTCAGGACAGGGTAAACACTGAAGCTTTCTTT	CASSPQDRVNTEAFF
TRBV6-6	-	many	TRBJ1-2	TGTGCCAGCAGTTACTTCCGTTCCTATGGCTACACCTTC	CASSYFRSYGYTF
TRBV10-3	TRBD2	many	TRBJ2-7	TGTGCCATCAGTGATGCGACTAGCGGGATTTCCTACGAGCAGTACTTC	CAISDATSGISYEQYF
TRBV5-1	TRBD1	-	TRBJ2-6	TGCGCCAGCAGCGTCCAGGGGGAATGGGCCGGTGGGGCCAACGTCCTGACTTTC	CASSVQGEWAGGANVLTF
TRBV7-3	-	many	TRBJ2-7	TGTGCCAGCAGCCAGACTAGTAATGGGGAGCAGTACTTC	CASSQTSNGEQYF
TRBV20-1	-	many	TRBJ2-7	TGCAGTGCTAGGAAGGGGGACGGCCTCCCCGAGCAGTACTTC	CSARKGDGLPEQYF
TRBV9	-	many	TRBJ2-7	TGTGCCAGCAGCCCTGTCGGCTTGGGGTTCGACGAGCAGTACTTC	CASSPVGLGFDEQYF
TRBV5-1	-	many	TRBJ2-4	TGCGCCAGCAGCTTGGCCCGGGGAAACATTCAGTACTTC	CASSLARGNIQYF
TRBV19	-	many	TRBJ2-5	TGTGCCAGTAGACACGCCGAGACCCAGTACTTC	CASRHAETQYF
TRBV7-3	-	many	TRBJ2-3	TGTGCCAGCTCCGTCTTTGCGGGCGGGGGCGCAGATACGCAGTATTTT	CASSVFAGGGADTQYF
TRBV20-1	TRBD1	medium-sized	TRBJ2-3	TGCAGTGCTAGGGGACAGGTCAGCACAGATACGCAGTATTTT	CSARGQVSTDTQYF
TRBV5-1	TRBD2	many	TRBJ2-1	TGCGCCAGCAGCGAAATCATAGCGGGAGCGAATGAGCAGTTCTTC	CASSEIIAGANEQFF
TRBV20-1	TRBD2	medium-sized	TRBJ2-1	TGCAGTGCTAGACTCGCGGGAGCATTTAATGAGCAGTTCTTC	CSARLAGAFNEQFF
TRBV28	TRBD1	many	TRBJ1-1	TGTGCCAGCAGAACCTATCAGGGGGCCAGGAGTGACACTGAAGCTTTCTTT	CASRTYQGARSDTEAFF
TRBV24-1	-	medium-sized	TRBJ2-1	TGTGCCACCAGTGCAAGCCCCGTAAGGAATGAGCAGTTCTTC	CATSASPVRNEQFF